The text below deals with one T cell receptor (beta chain). The sample holds one count of this clonotype. Its target antigen remains unknown. A much larger clone lies a single base off, so this may be a read error. This entry is derived from a study of glioma-infiltrating T cells (dated by TCRdb to about 2016). Regarding the study in general: Glioma tissue, non-neoplastic brain tissue and matched peripheral blood mononuclear cells were used as sources from which TCR alpha- and beta-chain repertoires were sequenced. To measure how far tissue and blood T-cell populations diverged, each tissue-infiltrating repertoire was compared against the peripheral blood repertoire of the same patient. Three low-grade glioma patients, about 8 primary glioblastoma patients, and three non-glioma patients who contributed non-neoplastic brain tissue made up the paired cohort.

From the cysteine through the phenylalanine, the CDR3 covers 14 amino acids. The read is trimmed to its CDR3 DNA, 42 bases read in frame from base 1. From a lookup of the germline V gene, CDR1 and CDR2 are SGHTA and FQGNSA. Overall study results and their limits: Group comparisons were based on small numbers of patients: three non-neoplastic, three low-grade glioma and several glioblastoma patients. Tissue and blood shared very few CDR3 sequences, a result attributed to high CDR3 diversity and limited sampling. VJ-independent divergence between tissue and blood was lower than expected in non-neoplastic patients but higher than expected in all gliomas, particularly low-grade gliomas.

The iRepertoire nested amplicon-rescue multiplex PCR (arm-PCR) platform was used to amplify TCR alpha and beta CDR3 regions from RNA. The input for one-step reverse transcription and amplification was roughly 90-450 ng of tissue mRNA or PBMC total RNA. Following bead purification, Illumina adapters were added through a secondary multiplex PCR, and the libraries were then gel-purified between 200 and 400 bp. The libraries contained internal 6-nucleotide barcodes that were used for demultiplexing. The libraries were sequenced on an Illumina MiSeq using 2x220 or 2x250 nucleotide paired-end reads. Turning to the authors' computational methods: FLASH 1.2.11 was used to merge paired reads, and BWA-MEM then aligned the reads to the GRCh37 human genome before TRA and TRB reads were extracted. An IMGT-derived reference of cassette sequences and CDR3 motifs, with pseudogenes included, was used for V and J assignment. Reads were translated in three frames, and productive CDR3s were defined by a C…FGXG motif without stop codons. A clonotype was defined as a unique combination of a V-J cassette pair and a CDR3 amino acid sequence. Reads were filtered by Hamming distance, with the threshold set by the sequence error rate of each sample in mapped regions. TCRdb's own reprocessing of the public reads used fastp at Q25 and MiXCR and kept productive beta chains. Entries that share a CDR3 protein sequence are merged under the most common genes and DNA. The V and J calls, along with clone size, are taken from TCRdb and not from the paper's own processing. This sample has about 180,000 distinct CDR3 sequences in its table, and roughly two fifths of those were observed once. Over 4% of the sample is held by the ten biggest clonotypes.

This receptor chain uses TRBV7-2 and TRBJ2-3, and TRBD2 aligns with 7 junction nucleotides. The specimen sequenced was glioma tissue, nonneoplastic brain tissue, or PBMCs (not recorded which). The TCR sequence derives from a human donor with low-grade glioma or glioblastoma, undergoing nonglioma brain surgery, or in good health (not recorded which). The nucleotides are TGTGCCATCAGCCGGGACTATTACTCCGATACGCAGTATTTT. This translates into CAISRDYYSDTQYF.